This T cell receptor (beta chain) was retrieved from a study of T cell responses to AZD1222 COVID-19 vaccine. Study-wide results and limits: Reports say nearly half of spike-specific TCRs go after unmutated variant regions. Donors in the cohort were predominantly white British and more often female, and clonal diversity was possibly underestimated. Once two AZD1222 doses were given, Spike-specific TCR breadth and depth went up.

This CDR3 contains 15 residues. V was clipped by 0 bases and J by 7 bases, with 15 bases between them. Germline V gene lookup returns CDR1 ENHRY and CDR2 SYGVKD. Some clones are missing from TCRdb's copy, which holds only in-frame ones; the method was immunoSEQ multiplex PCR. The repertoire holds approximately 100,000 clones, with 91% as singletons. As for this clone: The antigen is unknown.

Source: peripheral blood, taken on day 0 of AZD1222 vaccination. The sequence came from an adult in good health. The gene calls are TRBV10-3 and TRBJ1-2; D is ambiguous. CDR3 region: CAISESKAGFSGYTF. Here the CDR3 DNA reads TGTGCCATCAGTGAGTCCAAAGCGGGATTTAGTGGCTACACCTTC.